A selection of T cell receptor beta chains follows, all from one sample in a study of cytomegalovirus exposure and HLA in healthy donors. Repertoires were generated with immunoSEQ multiplex PCR, while TCRdb's copy carries only in-frame clones and drops some. The repertoire holds 150,000 to 200,000 clones, with about 96% as singletons. Sequencing input: PBMCs. All receptors derive from a woman aged 18 to 35 in good health and CMV-seronegative. CDR3s include the opening cysteine and the closing phenylalanine or tryptophan.

j_call v_call cdr3_aa
TRBJ2-2 TRBV7-6 CASSLVGDTGELFF
TRBJ1-5 TRBV5-8 CASSLPGQGDNQPQHF
TRBJ1-5 TRBV6-5 CASSSRTGGNQPQHF
TRBJ1-2 TRBV11-1 CASSPDREGYTF
TRBJ1-2 TRBV9 CASSVGRDTGYTF
TRBJ1-4 TRBV9 CASSLGQGSTLFF
TRBJ2-5 TRBV5-4 CASSFDPTSGGGETQYF
TRBJ1-2 TRBV5-1 CASSLVPGNYGYTF
TRBJ1-4 TRBV18 CASSPLRGGNEKLFF
TRBJ1-4 TRBV9 CASSVEGQPNEKLFF
TRBJ1-1 TRBV6-5 CASSPTVNTEAFF
TRBJ2-2 TRBV9 CASRERAWDTGELFF
TRBJ1-2 TRBV6-5 CASRLTGTLYGYTF
TRBJ1-1 TRBV10-1 CASKPNMDGDTEAFF
TRBJ1-1 TRBV4-3 CASSRGGPMNTEAFF
TRBJ2-3 TRBV5-1 CASSFGGDTQYF
TRBJ1-5 TRBV6-5 CASSQSGGSNQPQHF
TRBJ1-5 TRBV7-9 CASSLGTAQPQHF
TRBJ2-5 TRBV7-6 CASSPGQNQETQYF
TRBJ2-7 TRBV9 CASSVGARGSYEQYF
TRBJ2-6 TRBV5-5 CASSPPSGTGDSGANVLTF
TRBJ1-3 TRBV10-3 CAISAQGVDTIYF
TRBJ2-5 TRBV18 CASSKPEETQYF
TRBJ1-2 TRBV10-1 CAGQRNYGYTF
TRBJ2-5 TRBV18 CASSPILAGQETQYF
TRBJ2-4 TRBV2 CASREGFRDKNIQYF
TRBJ2-2 TRBV12-5 CASGFVLRTSGDTGELFF
TRBJ1-3 TRBV4-1 CASSQEGQGALNTIYF
TRBJ1-6 TRBV7-2 CASSLGTTNSPLHF
TRBJ1-2 TRBV7-2 CASSLQGSGYTF
TRBJ2-1 TRBV27 CASSLVESGDEQFF
TRBJ2-7 TRBV30 CAWSVIWGQSTSSYEQYF
TRBJ1-4 TRBV25-1 CASSDVRNEKLFF
TRBJ1-6 TRBV6-4 CASSRGNNSPLHF
TRBJ2-5 TRBV27 CASSLAPRAGEQYF
TRBJ1-6 TRBV18 CASSPLPLTGGDSPLHF
TRBJ2-7 TRBV18 CASSRGQGRSYEQYF
TRBJ1-3 TRBV18 CASSEGFGNTIYF
TRBJ2-7 TRBV6-5 CASSSTLGGTYEQYF
TRBJ2-2 TRBV6-1 CASVRQGWDTGELFF
TRBJ2-1 TRBV11-1 CASSTGQFMHEQFF
TRBJ2-2 TRBV5-6 CASSSVSFRGRVYTGELFF
TRBJ2-3 TRBV9 CASSGRQRGAPDTQYF
TRBJ1-2 TRBV19 CASSIAGGTNYGYTF
TRBJ1-1 TRBV30 CAWSPFGGALNTEAFF
TRBJ2-2 TRBV5-1 CASSLIAGVLAGELFF
TRBJ2-3 TRBV5-4 CASSRPTGGGGTQYF
TRBJ2-1 TRBV5-5 CASSLGQGARNEQFF
TRBJ1-2 TRBV27 CASSDWGEYGYTF
TRBJ2-7 TRBV28 CASSFRDRGLLGYEQYF
TRBJ2-1 TRBV19 CASSMGLAGLQFF
TRBJ1-5 TRBV2 CASSEGGYSNQPQHF
TRBJ1-2 TRBV9 CASSVGALTGSDGYTF
TRBJ2-7 TRBV4-3 CASSPMDSPTYEQYF
TRBJ2-7 TRBV4-3 CASSQIAGGAYEQYF